This T cell receptor beta chain comes out of a study of vaccination effects on CD4 cells after COVID-19. In the study overall: It was a median of 72 days after the second dose that post-vaccine samples were obtained.

CD4+ T cells specific for antigen were expanded with viral peptide pools by the ViraFEST assay before sequencing. CD4+ T cell isolation took place after less than 13 days of culture. Their SARS-CoV-2 infection, verified by PCR, occurred between March and December 2020. The vaccine given was either BNT162b2 or mRNA-1273, in two doses. Cultures had half their medium replaced with IL-2 medium on days 3 and 7. The repertoire was sequenced with immunoSEQ multiplex PCR; TCRdb's copy has only in-frame clones and lacks some. Among around 15,000 clones, 76% were seen once, and the ten largest hold around 21%. The junction had 8 bases not matched to a gene; V was cut back by 0 bases and J by 6 bases. CDR1 is SGHRS and CDR2 is YFSETQ in the germline V gene. The CDR3 covers 15 residues. Findings and caveats of the study: Convalescent patients numbered few in the study; early post-infection timepoints were missing entirely.

Remarks on this clone: Its target is unknown.

The clonotype comes from a human donor who had a prior SARS-CoV-2 infection. The rearrangement links TRBV5-1 to TRBJ2-7; TRBD2 agrees at 8 bases. The specimen was CD4+ T cells from PBMCs cultured with SARS-CoV-2 spike peptides, collected after COVID-19 vaccination. Here the CDR3 DNA reads TGCGCCAGCAGCTTGGAGTACGGGGGGGCCAGCGAGCAGTACTTC. Its protein is CASSLEYGGASEQYF. Complete variable domain (other parts from reference TRBV5-1 and TRBJ2-7): KAGVTQTPRYLIKTRGQQVTLSCSPISGHRSVSWYQQTPGQGLQFLFEYFSETQRNKGNFPGRFSGRQFSNSRSEMNVSTLELGDSALYLCASSLEYGGASEQYFGPGTRLTVT.